This paragraph covers one T cell receptor (beta chain) sequence. No antigen is known for it. The sample comes from a study of T cell repertoires in cytomegalovirus infection. Findings of the study overall: CMV-specific TCR beta clonotypes restricted by HLA-C dominated the ex vivo response. Carriage of CMV together with the relevant HLA was identifiable through cumulative public TCR beta family frequency.

TCRdb reprocessed the reads via MiXCR and lists one record per CDR3 protein. The repertoire includes around 330,000 distinct CDR3 sequences, roughly 15% of them detected once, and around 13% sits in the top ten. Between the trimmed V and J ends, which lost 4 bases and 5 bases, there was a span of 14 bases. The CDR3 length is 14 residues. Germline V gene lookup returns CDR1 LGHNA and CDR2 YNFKEQ. The sequencing input was PBMCs. The origin of this receptor is a human donor in good health (CMV status not recorded). Some clones in this sample may be carry-over from other donors' samples. V is TRBV4-2 and J is TRBJ2-5, with a weak D call TRBD2 (5 bases). The CDR3 loop is CASSPPGSVETQYF. The CDR3 DNA is TGTGCCAGCAGCCCCCCGGGTAGCGTGGAGACCCAGTACTTC.